The 26 T cell receptor beta chains in this list originate from one sample, sequenced in a study of cytotoxic CD8 clonotypes in ibrutinib-treated CLL. The method was immunoSEQ multiplex PCR; TCRdb's version includes in-frame clones alone and lacks a portion of them. The sample carries more than 45,000 clones, approximately 87% recorded once. The sample consisted of PBMCs, taken after 24 months of ibrutinib treatment. Receptors originate from a human donor with chronic lymphocytic leukemia.

There are a few counts of this clone. J is TRBJ2-1 and V is TRBV28, with 7 bases aligning to TRBD2. Germline lookup yields CDR1 MDHEN and CDR2 SYDVKM. The CDR3 runs 15 residues. The junction had 9 bases not matched to a gene; V was cut back by 5 bases and J by 5 bases. The CDR3 loop is CASSPSGLADNEQFF. The CDR3 DNA sequence: TGTGCCAGCAGTCCAAGCGGCCTAGCGGACAATGAGCAGTTCTTC.

The V and J genes are TRBV5-1 and TRBJ2-1; 8 bases fit TRBD1. The germline gives CDR1 SGHRS, CDR2 YFSETQ. The CDR3 is 15 residues long. J lost 1 base, V lost 4 bases, and 4 bases had no gene match. The DNA of the CDR3 is TGCGCCAGCAGCCGAGGGACAGGATCCTACAATGAGCAGTTCTTC. This sequence encodes CASSRGTGSYNEQFF.

The chain couples TRBV7-9 to TRBJ1-3, with 9 bases fitting TRBD1. CDR3 size: 17 residues. V lost 1 base, J lost 3 bases, and 7 bases stayed unmatched. The germline gives CDR1 SEHNR, CDR2 FQNEAQ (reference sequence). DNA for the CDR3: TGTGCCAGCAGCTTAGACCCGGGACAGGGAGGTGGAAACACCATATATTTT. Its protein is CASSLDPGQGGGNTIYF.

The rearrangement links TRBV7-2 to TRBJ1-2; weak D call: TRBD1 (5 bases). The V end lost 4 bases, the J end lost 8 bases, and 20 bases lay between the germline ends. This CDR3 has 15 amino acids. Germline V gene lookup returns CDR1 SGHTA and CDR2 FQGNSA. CDR3 residues: CASSSPGRESGGYTF. The CDR3 DNA reads as TGTGCCAGCAGCTCCCCAGGGAGGGAGTCAGGAGGCTACACCTTC. The full variable domain, with the rest looked up from reference TRBV7-2 and TRBJ1-2, is GAGVSQSPSNKVTEKGKDVELRCDPISGHTALYWYRQSLGQGLEFLIYFQGNSAPDKSGLPSDRFSAERTGGSVSTLTIQRTQQEDSAVYLCASSSPGRESGGYTFGSGTRLTVV.

This chain links TRBV5-6 with TRBJ2-3; tentative D call: TRBD2 (5 bases). This CDR3 spans 15 amino acids. The V end was cut by 4 bases, the J end by 3 bases, with 15 bases between. Germline-derived CDR1 and CDR2 are SGHDT and YYEEEE. In DNA, the CDR3 is TGTGCCAGCAGCAAACGGAGTACGGGGACAGATACGCAGTATTTT. Residues: CASSKRSTGTDTQYF.

The chain is built from TRBV12-1 and TRBJ1-3. TRBV12-1 constitutes a pseudogene. This CDR3 has 14 residues. CDR3 sequence reads: CASSPTGSGNTIYF. As DNA, the CDR3 is TGTGCCAGCAGTCCCACGGGTTCTGGAAACACCATATATTTT.

The genes are TRBV7-2 and TRBJ2-1; no clear D. The V and J ends lost 1 base and 4 bases respectively, with 11 bases between them. CDR1 and CDR2 (germline): SGHTA, FQGNSA. The CDR3 totals 15 residues. The CDR3 protein is CASSLDGGNYNEQFF. The CDR3 bases are TGTGCCAGCAGCTTAGACGGCGGAAATTACAATGAGCAGTTCTTC.

The chain recombines TRBV21-1 with TRBJ1-1; TRBD1 is the table's D call, not checked against the DNA. TRBV21-1 is a pseudogene. There are 18 residues in the CDR3. The CDR3 DNA is TGTGCCAGCAGCGATGGGCGGGACAGGGGTTCCTTGAACACTGAAGCTTTCTTT. Translating gives CASSDGRDRGSLNTEAFF.

The chain has TRBV7-2 and TRBJ2-6, with D unclear. The CDR3 runs 16 residues. V was clipped by 5 bases and J by 1 base, with 12 bases between them. Per the germline V gene, CDR1 is SGHTA and CDR2 is FQGNSA. In nucleotides, the CDR3 is TGTGCCAGCAGCCCACAACCGGGTTCTGGGGCCAACGTCCTGACTTTC. Protein sequence: CASSPQPGSGANVLTF.

This chain links TRBV5-1 with TRBJ2-3, with 7 positions matching TRBD2. CDR1 is SGHRS and CDR2 is YFSETQ in the germline V gene. The CDR3 spans 14 residues. The junction had 4 bases not matched to a gene; V was cut back by 5 bases and J by 1 base. CDR3 region: CASRWEGGTDTQYF. As DNA, the CDR3 is TGCGCCAGCAGATGGGAGGGCGGCACAGATACGCAGTATTTT.

The V call is TRBV28, the J call TRBJ1-1; D not certain. The V gene lost 8 bases and the J gene lost 4 bases, with 8 bases spanning the gap. Germline values: CDR1 MDHEN, CDR2 SYDVKM. The CDR3 is made up of 11 amino acids. This CDR3 is CASFESTEAFF. In nucleotides, the CDR3 is TGTGCCAGCTTTGAGAGCACTGAAGCTTTCTTT.

This rearrangement joins TRBV30 to TRBJ2-1, with D uncertain. CDR3 length equals 12 residues. The V gene's germline CDR1 is GTSNPN and CDR2 SVGIG (reference sequence). V lost 5 bases, J lost 10 bases, and 15 bases lay in between. CDR3 region: CAWGPAYMEQFF. The CDR3 DNA sequence: TGTGCCTGGGGACCGGCTTACATGGAGCAGTTCTTC. The whole variable domain, filled in from reference TRBV30 and TRBJ2-1, reads SQTIHQWPATLVQPVGSPLSLECTVEGTSNPNLYWYRQAAGRGLQLLFYSVGIGQISSEVPQNLSASRPQDRQFILSSKKLLLSDSGFYLCAWGPAYMEQFFGPGTRLTVL.

This chain joins TRBV20-1 and TRBJ1-2; a possible D gene is TRBD1 (5 bases). Looked up from germline, CDR1 is DFQATT and CDR2 is SNEGSKA (reference sequence). Trimming left V 5 bases short and J 3 bases short, with 7 bases between. CDR3 length equals 11 residues. The CDR3 nucleotides read TGCAGTGCTTGGGACGACTATGGCTACACCTTC. As protein: CSAWDDYGYTF.

The V call is TRBV7-2, the J call TRBJ2-3; 16 bases are a match to TRBD2. Germline V gene sequence: CDR1 SGHTA, CDR2 FQGNSA. CDR3 length equals 19 residues. V trimming: 5 bases; J trimming: 2 bases; junction bases outside the gene matches: 10. The CDR3 sequence is CASSRTGTSGRAVTDTQYF. DNA for the CDR3: TGTGCCAGCAGCCGCACCGGGACTAGCGGGAGGGCCGTCACAGATACGCAGTATTTT.

This clone was detected a few times. The CDR3 coding sequence is TGTGCCAGTAGTATCGGTGCCAGCGTCATCTACGAGCAGTACTTC. This gives the protein CASSIGASVIYEQYF. The chain recombines TRBV19 with TRBJ2-7; D remains ambiguous. This CDR3 spans 15 amino acids. CDR1 is LNHDA, CDR2 SQIVND, per germline (reference sequence). With 3 bases removed from V and 3 bases from J, the gap between germline ends came to 15 bases. The full variable domain, its missing parts supplied by reference TRBV19 and TRBJ2-7, is DGGITQSPKYLFRKEGQNVTLSCEQNLNHDAMYWYRQDPGQGLRLIYYSQIVNDFQKGDIAEGYSVSREKKESFPLTVTSAQKNPTAFYLCASSIGASVIYEQYFGPGTRLTVT.

The chain combines TRBV4-1 with TRBJ1-1; D gene uncertain. The CDR3 has 16 residues. V lost 2 bases and J lost 4, with 17 bases in between. CDR1 is MGHRA and CDR2 is YSYEKL in the germline V gene. The CDR3 reads CASSQPTGRSGTEAFF. The CDR3 region has the DNA TGCGCCAGCAGCCAACCAACTGGAAGGTCTGGCACTGAAGCTTTCTTT.

This clone showed up just once. The chain has TRBV13 and TRBJ2-7; a weak D match, TRBD2 (6 bases). Trimming removed 4 bases from V and 4 bases from J, with 11 bases in between. The V gene's germline CDR1 is PRHDT and CDR2 FYEKMQ (reference sequence). The CDR3 runs 13 residues. The DNA for the CDR3 is TGTGCCAGCAGCTCGGGACTCGTGTACGAGCAGTACTTC. Its translation is CASSSGLVYEQYF.

The chain is built from TRBV7-9 and TRBJ2-1; TRBD2 matches 12 bases. Unmatched junction bases numbered 8, after V lost 2 bases and J lost 9 bases. Germline V gene sequence: CDR1 SEHNR, CDR2 FQNEAQ (reference sequence). The length of the CDR3 is 16 residues. DNA for the CDR3: TGTGCCAGCAGCTTATCGGCTAGCGGGAGGGGTAGTGAGCAGTTCTTC. Its translation is CASSLSASGRGSEQFF.

The chain recombines TRBV9 with TRBJ2-3, with 10 nucleotides matching TRBD2. J lost 2 bases, V lost 0 bases, and 3 bases had no gene match. The CDR3 has 16 residues. Germline assignment: CDR1 SGDLS and CDR2 YYNGEE. The CDR3 loop is CASSVEAGGVTDTQYF. CDR3 coding DNA: TGTGCCAGCAGCGTAGAAGCGGGAGGGGTCACAGATACGCAGTATTTT.

The J gene is TRBJ1-4, the V gene TRBV5-6; tentatively, D is TRBD1 (5 bases). CDR1 is SGHDT, CDR2 YYEEEE, per germline. The CDR3 extends over 17 amino acids. V was pared by 0 bases and J by 5 bases, with 17 bases between. CDR3 residues: CASSLAGQGSSNEKLFF. In DNA, the CDR3 is TGTGCCAGCAGCTTGGCCGGCCAGGGATCGTCAAATGAAAAACTGTTTTTT.

The gene calls are TRBV4-3 and TRBJ2-3; 7 bases align to TRBD2. The V gene's germline CDR1 is LGHNA and CDR2 YSLEER. This CDR3 is built from 16 residues. The trim removed 0 bases at V and 6 bases at J, leaving 9 bases unmatched. CDR3 nucleotide sequence: TGCGCCAGCAGCCAAGAAGTAAGCGGGGTGGGGGATACGCAGTATTTT. Protein sequence: CASSQEVSGVGDTQYF.

In nucleotides, the CDR3 is TGTGCCAGCAGCTTAGCCGCGCGCACCGGGGAGCTGTTTTTT. Protein: CASSLAARTGELFF. This chain links TRBV11-2 with TRBJ2-2; D unresolved. Trimming removed 1 base at V and 4 bases at J, with 7 bases between. This CDR3 is 14 amino acids long. Germline CDR1 is SGHAT and CDR2 is FQNNGV.

The V gene is TRBV6-6, the J gene TRBJ1-3, with 7 bases lining up with TRBD1. The germline gives CDR1 MNHNY, CDR2 SVGAGI (reference sequence). The V and J ends lost 2 bases and 1 base, in that order; junction bases with no gene match: 2. The CDR3 spans 15 residues. CDR3 loop: CASSYDRASGNTIYF. In DNA form, the CDR3 reads TGTGCCAGCAGTTACGACAGGGCGTCTGGAAACACCATATATTTT.

The chain employs TRBV7-9 and TRBJ2-2, with 7 bases lining up with TRBD2. V lost 5 bases to trimming and J lost 4 bases; unmatched junction nucleotides: 7. In germline, CDR1 is SEHNR, CDR2 FQNEAQ (reference sequence). The CDR3 has 15 amino acids. The chain's CDR3 is CASSLSGIGTGELFF. As DNA, the CDR3 is TGTGCCAGCAGCCTGAGCGGGATTGGCACCGGGGAGCTGTTTTTT.

The V and J genes are TRBV6-4 and TRBJ2-3, with 11 nucleotides matching TRBD2. This CDR3 comprises 15 residues. Losses at the gene ends were 5 bases for V and 1 base for J; bases not matched to a gene: 2. CDR1 MRHNA and CDR2 SNTAGT come from the germline V gene. CDR3 in amino acids: CASSPTSGGTDTQYF. The CDR3 DNA reads as TGTGCCAGCAGTCCGACTAGCGGGGGCACAGATACGCAGTATTTT.

The chain recombines TRBV5-6 with TRBJ2-3, with D unresolved. Trimming cost V 1 base and J 3 bases, with 9 bases left between them. Germline CDR1 is SGHDT and CDR2 is YYEEEE. The CDR3 has 14 amino acids. CDR3 nucleotide sequence: TGTGCCAGCAGCTTGATCACAGCTACAGATACGCAGTATTTT. This gives the protein CASSLITATDTQYF.